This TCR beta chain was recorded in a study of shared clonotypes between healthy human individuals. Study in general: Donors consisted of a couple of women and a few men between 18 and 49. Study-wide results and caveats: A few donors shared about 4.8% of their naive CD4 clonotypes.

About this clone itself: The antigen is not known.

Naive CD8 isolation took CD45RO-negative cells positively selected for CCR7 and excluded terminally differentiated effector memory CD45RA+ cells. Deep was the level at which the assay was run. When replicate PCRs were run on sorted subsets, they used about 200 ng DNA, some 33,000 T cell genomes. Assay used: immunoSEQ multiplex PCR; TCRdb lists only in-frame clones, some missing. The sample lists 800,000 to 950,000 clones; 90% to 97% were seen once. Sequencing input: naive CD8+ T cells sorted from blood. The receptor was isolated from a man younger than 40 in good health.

For the CDR3, the DNA is TGTGCCAGCAGTGCAGGGAGGCCATCCTACGAGCAGTACTTC. Its translation is CASSAGRPSYEQYF. This chain connects TRBV6-5 to TRBJ2-7, with D possibly TRBD2 on 6 matching bases. CDR3 length: 14 amino acids. In germline, CDR1 is MNHEY, CDR2 SVGAGI. Trimming stripped 5 bases from V and 1 base from J, with 12 bases between.